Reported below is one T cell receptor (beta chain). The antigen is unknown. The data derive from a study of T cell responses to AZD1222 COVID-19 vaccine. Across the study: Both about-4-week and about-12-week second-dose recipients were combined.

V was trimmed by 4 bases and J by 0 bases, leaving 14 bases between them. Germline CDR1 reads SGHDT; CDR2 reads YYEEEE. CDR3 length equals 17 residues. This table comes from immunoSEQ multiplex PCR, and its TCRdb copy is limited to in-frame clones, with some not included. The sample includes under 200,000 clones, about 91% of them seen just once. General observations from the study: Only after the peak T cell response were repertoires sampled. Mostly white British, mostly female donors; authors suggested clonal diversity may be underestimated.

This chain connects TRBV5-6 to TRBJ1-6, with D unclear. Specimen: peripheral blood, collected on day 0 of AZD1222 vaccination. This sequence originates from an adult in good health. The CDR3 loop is CASSPPRGSSYNSPLHF. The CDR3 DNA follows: TGTGCCAGCAGCCCCCCGCGGGGAAGCTCCTATAATTCACCCCTCCACTTT.